These 13 T cell receptor beta chains were all obtained from the same sample, sequenced in a study of identical twins. TCRdb re-analysed the 5' RACE reads in MiXCR, keeping a single row per CDR3 protein. The sample includes some 660,000 distinct CDR3 sequences, 8.6% of them seen just once. These sequences were also reported in another study, on yellow fever vaccine responses in identical twins.

The sequencing input was PBMCs. The receptors originated from a woman under 30 in good health.

For this clonotype: A read error may explain this, as a much larger clone is one base away. CDR3 residues: CASSLFPGGSYNEEFF. The CDR3 DNA reads TGCGCCAGCAGCTTGTTTCCCGGGGGTTCCTACAATGAGGAGTTCTTC. V usage is TRBV5-1 and J usage is TRBJ2-1; maybe TRBD2 (6 bases). The CDR3 covers 16 residues. The germline gives CDR1 SGHRS, CDR2 YFSETQ.

This clonotype has only a few counts. The chain recombines TRBV7-9 with TRBJ2-5, with 10 nucleotides matching TRBD1. This CDR3 has 15 amino acids. Germline CDR1 SEHNR, CDR2 FQNEAQ (reference sequence). The V and J ends lost 4 bases and 5 bases, in that order; junction bases with no gene match: 7. CDR3 protein: CASSSDRGAWETQYF. The CDR3, as DNA: TGTGCCAGCAGCTCGGACAGGGGGGCCTGGGAGACCCAGTACTTC.

This clonotype was observed many times. This chain joins TRBV7-2 and TRBJ2-3; 7 bases map to TRBD2. The CDR3 runs to 13 residues. The germline CDR1 and CDR2 sequences are SGHTA and FQGNSA. The trim removed 8 bases at V and 0 bases at J, leaving 2 bases unmatched. CDR3 protein: CASGGGSTDTQYF. The CDR3 DNA follows: TGTGCCAGCGGGGGGGGGAGCACAGATACGCAGTATTTT.

The chain recombines TRBV7-8 with TRBJ2-1; TRBD2 aligns across 10 bases. The CDR3 covers 19 residues. With V trimmed by 1 base and J by 10 bases, 19 bases remained unmatched. Germline CDR1 is SGHVS and CDR2 is FQNEAQ. CDR3 region: CASSLERGRLAGVRGEQFF. CDR3 bases: TGTGCCAGCAGCTTAGAGAGGGGGAGACTAGCGGGCGTACGAGGGGAGCAGTTCTTC.

This clonotype occurred a few times. The chain uses TRBV28 and TRBJ2-7; D possibly matches TRBD1 or TRBD2 (5 bases each). V lost 4 bases and J lost 0, with 13 bases in between. Germline V gives CDR1 MDHEN, CDR2 SYDVKM. The CDR3 extends over 15 amino acids. The CDR3 nucleotides are TGTGCCAGCAGTTCGGGACGGATTATCTCCTACGAGCAGTACTTC. It yields the protein CASSSGRIISYEQYF.

This clonotype has just a few counts. This chain links TRBV28 with TRBJ2-1; 9 bases fit TRBD2. CDR3 length: 16 amino acids. Germline-derived CDR1 and CDR2 are MDHEN and SYDVKM. V lost 6 bases to trimming and J lost 13 bases; unmatched junction nucleotides: 19. The CDR3 sequence is CASRLGGGAGGFPQFF. The CDR3 DNA reads as TGTGCCAGCAGATTAGGCGGGGGAGCGGGAGGCTTCCCCCAGTTCTTC.

This clonotype has just a few counts. The chain links TRBV20-1 to TRBJ1-1; possible D gene TRBD1, 5 bases. The CDR3 length is 15 residues. V lost 1 base, J lost 4 bases, and 16 bases lay in between. Germline CDR1 and CDR2: DFQATT and SNEGSKA (reference sequence). DNA of the CDR3: TGCAGTGCTAGAGGTATCGAGGGGTGGGGCACTGAAGCTTTCTTT. Residues: CSARGIEGWGTEAFF.

This chain connects TRBV7-9 to TRBJ2-7; D unresolved. Between the trimmed V and J ends, which lost 2 bases and 0 bases, there was a span of 11 bases. The CDR3 loop spans 15 amino acids. The germline V gene encodes CDR1 SEHNR and CDR2 FQNEAQ (reference sequence). CDR3 DNA: TGTGCCAGCAGCTTAAAGTCGTTTAGCTCCTACGAGCAGTACTTC. It encodes CASSLKSFSSYEQYF.

In its sample, this clonotype was seen many times. This sequence joins TRBV29-1 and TRBJ2-3; TRBD2 matches at 7 bases. This CDR3 is built from 14 residues. Germline values: CDR1 SQVTM, CDR2 ANQGSEA. The trim removed 5 bases at V and 0 bases at J, leaving 5 bases unmatched. In DNA, the CDR3 is TGCAGCGTTCGGGAGGTCAGCAGCACAGATACGCAGTATTTT. Translated, it gives CSVREVSSTDTQYF.

This clonotype occurred many times. The chain joins TRBV5-1 to TRBJ2-3; tentative D call: TRBD1 (7 bases). The length of the CDR3 is 15 residues. Germline assignment: CDR1 SGHRS and CDR2 YFSETQ. V was pared by 5 bases and J by 6 bases, with 19 bases between. CDR3 loop: CASSRLSGGPDTQYF. Here the CDR3 DNA reads TGCGCCAGCAGTCGTTTGTCAGGGGGGCCGGATACGCAGTATTTT. The full variable domain, completed using reference TRBV5-1 and TRBJ2-3, is KAGVTQTPRYLIKTRGQQVTLSCSPISGHRSVSWYQQTPGQGLQFLFEYFSETQRNKGNFPGRFSGRQFSNSRSEMNVSTLELGDSALYLCASSRLSGGPDTQYFGPGTRLTVL.

The CDR3 DNA is TGTGCCAGCAAGGGGGAGACTAGCGGCTACGAGCAGTACTTC. Its translation: CASKGETSGYEQYF. The chain combines TRBV2 with TRBJ2-7; 9 bases fit TRBD2. This CDR3 comprises 14 residues. J lost 3 bases, V lost 7 bases, and 7 bases had no gene match. CDR1 SNHLY and CDR2 FYNNEI come from the germline V gene.

The chain is built from TRBV6-2 or TRBV6-3 and TRBJ2-7, with 8 bases aligning to TRBD2. The J segment lost 5 bases and the V segment lost 2 bases, leaving 2 bases of the junction unmatched. This CDR3 region has 13 residues. Germline V gene sequence: CDR1 MNHEY, CDR2 SVGEGT. CDR3 DNA: TGTGCCAGCAGTTACGCGGGAGGAGACGAGCAGTACTTC. Its translation: CASSYAGGDEQYF.

This chain joins TRBV24-1 and TRBJ2-7; 8 nucleotides agree with TRBD2. V dropped 7 bases and J dropped 7; count of bases not matched to a gene: 17. In germline, CDR1 is KGHDR, CDR2 SFDVKD. CDR3 length: 16 amino acids. The CDR3 loop is CATRLLTGRGGWEQYF. DNA for the CDR3: TGTGCCACCAGACTCTTGACAGGCCGGGGGGGGTGGGAGCAGTACTTC.